This T cell receptor (beta chain) came from a study of OX40 agonist ivuxolimab in advanced cancers. At the level of the study: Past anti-PD-1, anti-PD-L1 or anti-CTLA-4 therapy was accepted, and 35% to 45% had received some. Partial responses were achieved by three patients: one hepatocellular carcinoma, two cutaneous melanoma. Study-wide results and limits: CD4+ T cells averaged fewer expanded clones than CD8+ T cells.

Regarding this clone: Its antigen is unknown.

Assay used: immunoSEQ multiplex PCR; TCRdb lists only in-frame clones, some missing. The repertoire includes around 39,000 clones, roughly 82% of them detected once, and 1.8% sits in the top ten. Sequencing used CD4+ or CD8+ T cells sorted from blood, obtained in a trial of the OX40 agonist ivuxolimab. The TCR comes from an adult with an advanced solid tumor such as melanoma, head and neck, liver or kidney cancer.

The CDR3 reads CASSGPSFGSPLHF. CDR3 nucleotides: TGTGCCAGTAGTGGCCCGAGCTTTGGCTCACCCCTCCACTTT. The chain carries TRBV19 and TRBJ1-6; D is uncertain. The CDR3 is 14 residues long. The V gene's germline CDR1 is LNHDA and CDR2 SQIVND (reference sequence). Trimming stripped 5 bases from V and 10 bases from J, with 15 bases between. Supplemented by reference TRBV19 and TRBJ1-6, the full variable domain reads DGGITQSPKYLFRKEGQNVTLSCEQNLNHDAMYWYRQDPGQGLRLIYYSQIVNDFQKGDIAEGYSVSREKKESFPLTVTSAQKNPTAFYLCASSGPSFGSPLHFGNGTRLTVT.